The following is a T cell receptor (beta chain) sequence with its context. What it binds is unknown. These data are taken from a study of long-term antiretroviral therapy in people with HIV. Treatment for every participant with HIV took place in the United States. It was version v3.0 of the immunoSEQ assay that was run at survey level. Assay used: immunoSEQ multiplex PCR; TCRdb lists only in-frame clones, some missing. The sample carries over 25,000 clones, 65% to 85% recorded once. Study-level results: The ART regimens used between the mid-2000s and the late 2010s may be less effective than current ones. The study found narrower CDR3 length ranges in HIV repertoires than in controls.

This receptor was identified in a man aged 40-49 years with HIV. The specimen was unsorted PBMCs, collected 3 years after starting antiretroviral therapy.

DNA for the CDR3: TGTGCCAGCAGTCCGGGACAGGGGGAAAACACCGGGGAGCTGTTTTTT. It translates to CASSPGQGENTGELFF. The chain has TRBV28 and TRBJ2-2; TRBD1 agrees at 11 bases. From germline, CDR1 is MDHEN and CDR2 SYDVKM. V was pared by 5 bases and J by 2 bases, with 4 bases of the junction left unmatched. The CDR3 loop spans 16 amino acids. Looking up the rest from reference TRBV28 and TRBJ2-2 gives the full variable domain: DVKVTQSSRYLVKRTGEKVFLECVQDMDHENMFWYRQDPGLGLRLIYFSYDVKMKEKGDIPEGYSVSREKKERFSLILESASTNQTSMYLCASSPGQGENTGELFFGEGSRLTVL.